This T cell receptor beta chain was obtained from a study of cytomegalovirus exposure and HLA in healthy donors (dated by TCRdb to 2015 to 2018). With respect to the entire study: An earlier analysis of several hundred of the donors reported over 250 Gb of sequence data and 100 million to 120 million unique TCR beta sequences obtained from 150 million to 200 million T cells. An early release covering over 500 HLA-typed donors comprised about 300 gigabases of sequencing data and tens of millions of unique TCR sequences. In the later analysis, no new phenotypic data were used to find candidate immune exposures; instead, reliance was placed on TCR beta sequences and their occurrence across donors. A separate validation cohort of some 130 different subjects was used in addition to the approximately 640-subject first cohort. Among some 400 genotyped donors of the cohort, an average of approximately 240,000 unique TCR beta nucleotide sequences was sequenced per donor, of which 15% to 20% were non-productive. The study aimed to test whether signatures of past pathogen exposure could be identified by cataloging public T cell receptors. In an earlier analysis of more than 550 of the donors, high-throughput TCR beta sequencing was used to judge whether each TCR beta V gene segment behaved as functional or pseudogenic. Alongside the repertoire data, information on donor age, sex, ethnicity and CMV serostatus was compiled. HLA typing covered class I and class II loci at four-digit resolution. In a later genetic analysis, genome-wide SNP genotypes for about three fifths of the roughly 670 donors were used, and that subset was treated as a discovery cohort. A later analysis re-examined previously published TCR beta repertoires from more than 650 donors and added high-resolution HLA genotyping to investigate patterns of TCR occurrence. The study profiled the T cell repertoires of about 640 subjects by immunosequencing and related them to cytomegalovirus serostatus. Every repertoire in the discovery cohort had been generated on one and the same sequencing platform. Four to six DR-DQ haplotypes were handled as single units for association and clustering, since linkage in the cohort was strong. Of the roughly 420 genotyped donors, 75% to 85% were placed in the genetic ancestry cluster associated with self-reported Caucasian donors. Typing coverage differed by locus: A, B, C, DRB1 and DQB1 were typed in about 629-630 donors, DQA1 in 522, DPA1 in approximately 600, and DPB1 in around 440. To predict cytomegalovirus infection status, the study combined high-throughput TCR immunosequencing, statistical association of individual TCRs with disease status, and machine learning. Study-wide conclusions, independent of this receptor: The sequencing pipeline was judged likely to have produced a cluster of highly shared sequence variants as a technical artifact. According to a later genetic analysis, donors in an Asian-associated ancestry cluster had fewer N-insertions in productive TCRs than the roughly 670-donor mean. In a later analysis, several top co-occurrence clusters were reported to appear linked to parvovirus B19, influenza, CMV and Epstein-Barr virus. Because HLA typing was missing for some donors at each locus, association tests included only the typed subset. This cohort had only TCR beta chains sequenced, and the lack of alpha or paired-chain data limited which features could be detected. An earlier analysis of approximately 540 of the donors showed that most TCR beta V segments appeared in productive rearrangements either about 90% or about 30% of the time, which broadly matched IMGT annotations. Sequencing depth was assumed to be roughly uniform across donors in the presence/absence analyses, though that assumption may not hold. A total of roughly 160 TCR beta chains were listed by the study as associated with cytomegalovirus. For the cohort, immune exposure information was limited to CMV serostatus. In a later analysis, most CMV-associated TCR beta chains were found to appear HLA-restricted, with HLA associations seemingly driven largely by CMV exposure. In a later analysis, the rate of TCR association differed among HLA loci, with DRB1 alleles having the most associated TCRs and HLA-C alleles having the fewest. At a false discovery rate of 0.05, a later analysis linked 15,000 to 20,000 TCR beta sequences to specific HLA alleles. Correlated functional status among segregating V segments might be attributable to linkage disequilibrium, but an unknown experimental factor could not be ruled out. A further reported finding was that TCR beta sequences accurately predicted the HLA-A and HLA-B alleles for most subjects in the first cohort. Three of the identified cytomegalovirus-associated TCR beta chains were confirmed in vitro to be specific for cytomegalovirus antigens. In both the original and validation cohorts, the classifier was reported to diagnose cytomegalovirus status with high specificity and sensitivity. The authors suggested that the approach could potentially be generalized to other disease states and immunological phenotypes. Compared with equally common non-associated chains, HLA-associated TCR beta chains in a later analysis were more clonally expanded and had lower generation probabilities. Most TCR sequences were seen in very few donors, while some public TCRs were found in many individuals. V-gene and J-gene trimming of TCR beta chains was associated with a missense DCLRE1C variant in a later genetic analysis, and the association was replicated in an independent cohort. Approximately 16 rarely observed V segments, including chromosome 9 orphons, were excluded from the earlier analysis of some 590 of the donors because counts were too low. When HLA alleles, especially DR and DQ, strongly co-occurred, attributing TCR associations to individual alleles was difficult. Because the 87-base-pair reads could not distinguish some IMGT-functional V segments, including TRBV6-2 and TRBV6-3, those segments were excluded.

Turning to this clone: The specificity of this receptor is unknown.

The cohort consisted of approximately 690 healthy bone marrow donors. All cohort members were sampled while nominally healthy, although unrecorded immune exposures were likely present. The donor was CMV seronegative and was included in the group of about 400 seronegative cohort members. Each donor provided a peripheral blood sample, and peripheral blood mononuclear cells were used for TCR beta sequencing. The Qiagen DNeasy Blood Extraction Kit was used to extract genomic DNA from the blood cell samples. The CDR3 starts with the cysteine, ends with the phenylalanine, and has 13 residues. The sequence is cut down to CDR3 DNA, 39 bases in frame from base 1. The germline V gene sets CDR1 to MGHRA and CDR2 to YSYEKL. V loses 4 bases, J loses 8 bases, and the germline ends lie 9 bases apart. The library was prepared using the immunoSEQ multiplex PCR assay. The multiplex PCR relied on a mix of 60 forward primers for TCR Vbeta segments and 13 reverse primers for TCR Jbeta segments. A multiplex PCR assay on genomic DNA amplified the CDR3 region of rearranged TCR beta genes. Amplified TCR beta libraries were sequenced as 87-base-pair reads on the Illumina HiSeq System. The paper's data handling went like this. A later analysis tallied 80 million to 95 million unique TCR beta chains across the 660 or so repertoires, and around 10 million of those chains were shared by two or more donors. Raw reads were error-corrected and collapsed into unique sequences by a nearest-neighbor algorithm in which closely related sequences were merged to remove PCR and sequencing errors. To assign V, D and J gene segments, CDR3 sequences were aligned to IMGT reference sequences. For a sequence to be retained, a match of at least six nucleotides to both a V gene segment and a J gene segment was required. Rearrangements were classified as productive when the CDR3 lacked stop codons and remained in frame with V and J, and all other rearrangements were classified as non-productive. CDR3 was defined by IMGT convention, running from the second conserved V-encoded cysteine to the conserved J-encoded phenylalanine. Sequences without an unambiguous match to a single V gene segment were excluded from the earlier analysis of over 500 of the donors. An earlier analysis of just under 600 of the donors called V segments functional above 56.7% productive rearrangements and segregating when the between-donor standard deviation exceeded 5%. A statistical classification framework was built for diagnosing cytomegalovirus status from the catalog of TCR beta chain sequences. In a later analysis, V and J genes were assigned by comparing TCR nucleotide sequences against IMGT/GENE-DB human TR gene sequences. In a later analysis, CDR3 sequences and most-parsimonious VDJ recombination scenarios were assigned using the TCRdist pipeline. In a later analysis, each TCR beta chain was defined by its CDR3 amino acid sequence together with its V-gene family, and reads lacking a unique V-gene family were excluded. In a later analysis, fewer than 650 highly shared, low-generation-probability nucleotide sequences were removed to address suspected cross-contamination and a sequencing artifact. For each public chain, a later analysis derived a clonal expansion index from normalized ranks of inferred template counts within each repertoire. A later analysis computed generation probabilities with a VDJ recombination model fitted to out-of-frame rearrangements, and checked the results against IGoR. Hypergeometric tests were used in a later analysis to score TCR-TCR, TCR-HLA and TCR-CMV co-occurrence, with a repertoire-size bias correction applied to the TCR pairs. To estimate false discovery rates, a later analysis permuted the HLA or CMV assignments 20 times. In a later analysis, co-occurring TCRs were grouped with DBSCAN, and TCRdist sequence similarity was added when clustering was performed within HLA-allele-positive subsets. Co-occurrence clustering excluded repertoires with fewer than 30,000 or more than 120,000 public chains, plus five with anomalous nucleotide sharing. What TCRdb holds here is the immuneACCESS table cut down to in-frame rearrangements. Part of the clones is not present; checked against another copy, under half of the missing clones reflect an unresolved V gene, and the others are unexplained. That table gives V, J and clone size, and the DNA gave D and trimming. This sample's listing comprises 200,000 or so clones. Approximately 0.74% of the sample belongs to the ten largest clones.

The clonotype was recovered from a boy aged 10-17 years in good health and CMV-seronegative. The V and J genes are TRBV4-1 and TRBJ1-6; the D gene lacks a confident call. Material for sequencing was PBMCs. The nucleotide sequence is TGCGCCAGCAGCCCCGCTGCGGATTCACCCCTCCACTTT. This codes for CASSPAADSPLHF.